Detailed here is one T cell receptor beta chain. Its antigen remains unidentified. Generated by immunoSEQ multiplex PCR, the TCRdb table keeps only in-frame clones and is missing some. The table lists 2,100,000 or so clones, approximately 96% of them singletons. Per the germline V gene, CDR1 is SGDLS and CDR2 is YYNGEE. Germline trimming cut 0 bases from V and 7 bases from J; bases unmatched to any gene: 4. The CDR3 totals 14 residues. These data belong to a study of shared clonotypes between healthy human individuals. Study-level findings and limits: Generally, estimated richness proved larger in naive subsets than it did in memory subsets. Enrolling few donors narrowed the genetic and exposure-history diversity that was represented.

The rearrangement uses TRBV9 and TRBJ1-2; 9 positions agree with TRBD1. This receptor was obtained from a man aged 18-30 years in good health. Sequences were obtained from naive CD4+ T cells sorted from blood. Described subset: CD45RA+ positively selected. The CDR3, as DNA: TGTGCCAGCAGCGTAGAGCTGGACAGGGGTGGCTACACCTTC. Protein product: CASSVELDRGGYTF.